The 23 T cell receptor beta chains given below trace back to one sample, sequenced in a study of T cells in Graves' hyperthyroidism and ophthalmopathy. TCR beta CDR3 regions were amplified from RNA transcripts. HTBI primers were the set used in a first-round RT-PCR of the TCR CDR3. TCRdb redid the calling of the multiplex PCR reads with MiXCR, one entry per CDR3 protein. The repertoire includes about 210,000 distinct CDR3 sequences, 15% to 20% of them detected once, and approximately 46% sits in the top ten. The sample was blood. All receptors come from a man aged 50 to 60 with Graves' hyperthyroidism.

This clonotype occurred a few times. The rearrangement joins TRBV3-1 to TRBJ1-2, with 7 nucleotides matching TRBD1. The J segment lost 13 bases and the V segment lost 0 bases, leaving 11 bases of the junction unmatched. The CDR3 is 14 residues long. Germline values: CDR1 LGHDT, CDR2 YNNKEL (reference sequence). The CDR3 DNA is TGTGCCAGCAGCCAAGACCTGAATGGAGGGGGCCGCACCTTC. This sequence encodes CASSQDLNGGGRTF.

This clonotype appeared a few times. The chain joins TRBV6-5 to TRBJ1-4, with 7 bases lining up with TRBD1. Germline V gives CDR1 MNHEY, CDR2 SVGAGI. V was pared by 4 bases and J by 7 bases, with 6 bases of the junction left unmatched. CDR3 length: 14 amino acids. CDR3 DNA: TGTGCCAGCAGTTCAACAGGGGTCGCTGAAAAACTGTTTTTT. Encoded protein: CASSSTGVAEKLFF.

Here the CDR3 reads CSAGEPNSPLHF. CDR3 nucleotide sequence: TGCAGTGCCGGTGAACCAAATTCACCCCTCCACTTT. J is TRBJ1-6 and V is TRBV20-1, with D unclear. Germline V gene sequence: CDR1 DFQATT, CDR2 SNEGSKA (reference sequence). CDR3 size: 12 residues. Trimming left V 6 bases short and J 7 bases short, with 10 bases between.

The V and J genes are TRBV15 and TRBJ1-1, with D possibly TRBD1 on 5 matching bases. V dropped 5 bases and J dropped 8 bases, with 15 bases sitting between them. The CDR3 contains 13 residues. Germline V gene lookup returns CDR1 LNHNV and CDR2 YYDKDF (reference sequence). The CDR3 sequence is CATSPPGTAEAFF. DNA for the CDR3: TGTGCCACCAGCCCCCCCGGGACGGCAGAAGCTTTCTTT.

This clonotype was counted many times. In DNA form, the CDR3 reads TGTGCCAGCAGTCCCCCGGGGGGGGGGAATCAGCCCCAGCATTTT. It specifies CASSPPGGGNQPQHF. This sequence joins TRBV2 and TRBJ1-5; TRBD1 is a possible D gene (5 bases). Between the trimmed V and J ends, which lost 5 bases and 4 bases, there was a span of 15 bases. The CDR3 is 15 residues long. In germline, CDR1 is SNHLY, CDR2 FYNNEI.

This clonotype was counted ten times or more. The chain has TRBV7-9 and TRBJ2-7; D not certain. The V gene's germline CDR1 is SEHNR and CDR2 FQNEAQ (reference sequence). V gave up 4 bases and J gave up 3 bases, with 7 bases separating them. This CDR3 is built from 12 residues. The CDR3 is CASSSKIYEQYF. DNA of the CDR3: TGTGCCAGCAGCTCTAAGATCTACGAGCAGTACTTC.

This clonotype was recorded at least ten times. J is TRBJ2-5 and V is TRBV28; D is undetermined. Germline values: CDR1 MDHEN, CDR2 SYDVKM. Trimming shortened V by 6 bases and J by 5 bases, and 13 bases separated the two germline ends. This CDR3 has 13 amino acids. CDR3 region: CASRFLVAETQYF. In DNA form, the CDR3 reads TGTGCCAGCAGGTTCTTAGTTGCGGAGACCCAGTACTTC.

This clonotype was picked up a small number of times. This chain joins TRBV20-1 and TRBJ1-5; 7 bases align to TRBD1. CDR1 is DFQATT and CDR2 is SNEGSKA in the germline V gene (reference sequence). The CDR3 consists of 17 residues. Trimming took 0 bases from V and 1 from J; bases not matched to a gene: 9. The CDR3 coding sequence is TGCAGTGCTAGAGATGGGCTAAGGGGGCGAAGCAATCAGCCCCAGCATTTT. It is translated as CSARDGLRGRSNQPQHF.

The chain carries TRBV13 and TRBJ2-6; the D is unclear. In germline, CDR1 is PRHDT, CDR2 FYEKMQ (reference sequence). This CDR3 is built from 14 residues. V was cut by 3 bases and J by 4 bases, with 7 bases left in between. The CDR3 protein is CASSLFAGANVLTF. CDR3 sequence (DNA): TGTGCCAGCAGCTTGTTTGCAGGGGCCAACGTCCTGACTTTC.

The V gene is TRBV9, the J gene TRBJ1-2; a weak D match, TRBD1 (5 bases). Trimming left V 4 bases short and J 8 bases short, with 15 bases between. The CDR3 runs 13 residues. The germline V gene encodes CDR1 SGDLS and CDR2 YYNGEE. The chain's CDR3 is CASSNVWGDGYTF. CDR3 nucleotide sequence: TGTGCCAGCAGCAACGTTTGGGGCGACGGCTACACCTTC.

This clonotype has only a few counts. The chain recombines TRBV2 with TRBJ2-1; 8 bases line up with TRBD2. This CDR3 is built from 15 residues. With V trimmed by 6 bases and J by 0 bases, 4 bases remained unmatched. CDR1 is SNHLY and CDR2 is FYNNEI in the germline V gene. The CDR3 is CASRKAGGSYNEQFF. Written as DNA, the CDR3 is TGTGCCAGCAGGAAGGCGGGAGGCTCCTACAATGAGCAGTTCTTC.

In its sample, this clonotype was seen many times. This chain joins TRBV6-1 and TRBJ2-5; D call uncertain. This CDR3 has 12 amino acids. The germline V and J ends were trimmed by 4 bases and 5 bases, with 8 bases remaining between them. Germline-derived CDR1 and CDR2 are MNHNS and SASEGT. Written as DNA, the CDR3 is TGTGCCAGCAGTGCGGCTGGTGAGACCCAGTACTTC. Translated, it gives CASSAAGETQYF.

This chain uses TRBV7-2 with TRBJ2-7, with TRBD2 matching over 9 bases. Trimming cost V 5 bases and J 4 bases; bases outside gene matches: 9. Per germline, CDR1 SGHTA and CDR2 FQGNSA. The CDR3 runs to 15 residues. CDR3 amino acids: CASSASSGTQYEQYF. DNA of the CDR3: TGTGCCAGCAGCGCCTCTAGCGGGACCCAATACGAGCAGTACTTC.

There are a few counts of this clonotype. The rearrangement links TRBV4-1 to TRBJ1-2; D may be TRBD1 (6 bases). This CDR3 is built from 20 residues. V gave up 0 bases and J gave up 2 bases, with 25 bases separating them. Per the germline V gene, CDR1 is MGHRA and CDR2 is YSYEKL. The DNA of the CDR3 is TGCGCCAGCAGCCAAGATCTAATGGGGGCGCGGTTTCGATCCAACTATGGCTACACCTTC. Protein product: CASSQDLMGARFRSNYGYTF.

The chain links TRBV19 to TRBJ1-4; a possible D gene is TRBD1 (5 bases). Trimming took off 1 base at V and 4 bases at J, with 10 bases between the two ends. CDR3 length: 15 residues. The germline V gene has CDR1 LNHDA and CDR2 SQIVND (reference sequence). The DNA of the CDR3 is TGTGCCAGTAGTATAGGAACAGGACTTAATGAAAAACTGTTTTTT. It specifies CASSIGTGLNEKLFF.

This clonotype has just a few counts. The rearrangement joins TRBV3-1 to TRBJ1-6; D call uncertain. The germline gives CDR1 LGHDT, CDR2 YNNKEL (reference sequence). The CDR3 contains 15 residues. V gave up 3 bases and J gave up 10 bases, with 16 bases separating them. The CDR3 bases are TGTGCCAGCAGCCAGGTCCCACGGCTCGGGTCACCCCTCCACTTT. Amino acid sequence: CASSQVPRLGSPLHF.

This clonotype has a count of ten or more. The chain carries TRBV29-1 and TRBJ1-1; D gene unclear. Trimming left V 4 bases short and J 0 bases short, with 12 bases between. The length of the CDR3 is 14 residues. In germline, CDR1 is SQVTM, CDR2 ANQGSEA. The CDR3 nucleotides read TGCAGCGTTGGAGGTTTAAGGTTGAACACTGAAGCTTTCTTT. It is translated as CSVGGLRLNTEAFF.

A single count supports this clonotype. V gene TRBV11-2 combines with J gene TRBJ2-7; D might be TRBD2 (5 bases). The CDR3 runs 15 residues. In germline, CDR1 is SGHAT, CDR2 FQNNGV. V was trimmed by 5 bases and J by 0 bases, leaving 14 bases between them. The CDR3 bases are TGTGCCAGCAGCCCAGACGGTGGGAGCTCCTACGAGCAGTACTTC. It encodes CASSPDGGSSYEQYF.

This clonotype has only one observation. The chain combines TRBV7-6 with TRBJ2-3; no clear D gene. Between the trimmed V and J ends, which lost 5 bases and 6 bases, there was a span of 15 bases. CDR1 and CDR2 from the germline V gene are SGHVS and FNYEAQ. This CDR3 contains 14 residues. Written as DNA, the CDR3 is TGTGCCAGCAGCCGTGACGAGAGCTTGGATACGCAGTATTTT. Translating it yields CASSRDESLDTQYF.

This clonotype was found many times. V and J are TRBV29-1 and TRBJ1-2; D is perhaps TRBD1 (5 bases). CDR1 is SQVTM, CDR2 ANQGSEA, per germline. Trimming removed 1 base at V and 1 base at J, with 19 bases between. This CDR3 comprises 17 residues. The CDR3 DNA reads as TGCAGCGTTGAAGCCCCGGGACCGAGCTACCTTAACTATGGCTACACCTTC. Amino acid sequence: CSVEAPGPSYLNYGYTF.

This clonotype was detected ten times or more. V gene TRBV5-1 combines with J gene TRBJ2-7; 11 bases are shared with TRBD2. The CDR3 length is 15 residues. The junction had 4 bases not matched to a gene; V was cut back by 0 bases and J by 5 bases. The V gene's germline CDR1 is SGHRS and CDR2 YFSETQ. The CDR3 protein is CASSLVTSGMNEQYF. The CDR3 nucleotides are TGCGCCAGCAGCTTGGTGACTAGCGGGATGAACGAGCAGTACTTC. The variable domain in full, completed from reference TRBV5-1 and TRBJ2-7, reads KAGVTQTPRYLIKTRGQQVTLSCSPISGHRSVSWYQQTPGQGLQFLFEYFSETQRNKGNFPGRFSGRQFSNSRSEMNVSTLELGDSALYLCASSLVTSGMNEQYFGPGTRLTVT.

In this sample, this clonotype turned up many times. This chain uses TRBV11-3 with TRBJ1-1; no reliable D call. The CDR3 runs to 15 residues. Germline CDR1 reads SGHNT; CDR2 reads YENEEA. V was shortened by 6 bases and J by 5 bases, with 19 bases between the two germline ends. CDR3 bases: TGTGCCAGCAGTTTTCGAACGACGGTGGGGACTGAAGCTTTCTTT. Protein: CASSFRTTVGTEAFF.

Only a few counts were recorded for this clonotype. A much larger clone is a single base away; this may be a read error. The chain carries TRBV28 and TRBJ2-1; D might be TRBD1 or TRBD2, each matching 8 bases. Germline assignment: CDR1 MDHEN and CDR2 SYDVKM. The CDR3 spans 16 residues. CDR3 in amino acids: CVSGGLTGQGYNEQFF. The CDR3 bases are TGTGTCAGCGGGGGTCTTACTGGACAGGGTTACAATGAGCAGTTCTTC. The variable domain in full, with the rest retrieved from reference TRBV28 and TRBJ2-1, is DVKVTQSSRYLVKRTGEKVFLECVQDMDHENMFWYRQDPGLGLRLIYFSYDVKMKEKGDIPEGYSVSREKKERFSLILESASTNQTSMYLCVSGGLTGQGYNEQFFGPGTRLTVL.